This T cell receptor beta chain appears in the sequencing data of a study of PD-1 blockade in classical Hodgkin lymphoma. The CDR3 runs 13 residues. V was trimmed by 6 bases and J by 0 bases, leaving 7 bases between them. Germline CDR1 and CDR2: LGHNA and YSLEER. After autologous stem cell transplantation all patients relapsed, and prior brentuximab vedotin exposure differed between cohorts. The count of this clone is one. The protocol was immunoSEQ multiplex PCR, while the TCRdb copy is restricted to in-frame clones and leaves out a portion. The sample has 29,000 or so clones, roughly 70% seen once. The input for sequencing was peripheral blood mononuclear cells (PBMCs), taken before the second cycle of nivolumab. The chain uses TRBV4-3 and TRBJ2-3; D is undetermined. This receptor was obtained from a human donor with classical Hodgkin lymphoma. The DNA for the CDR3 is TGCGCCAGCAGGAGCCAGAGCACAGATACGCAGTATTTT. As protein: CASRSQSTDTQYF.